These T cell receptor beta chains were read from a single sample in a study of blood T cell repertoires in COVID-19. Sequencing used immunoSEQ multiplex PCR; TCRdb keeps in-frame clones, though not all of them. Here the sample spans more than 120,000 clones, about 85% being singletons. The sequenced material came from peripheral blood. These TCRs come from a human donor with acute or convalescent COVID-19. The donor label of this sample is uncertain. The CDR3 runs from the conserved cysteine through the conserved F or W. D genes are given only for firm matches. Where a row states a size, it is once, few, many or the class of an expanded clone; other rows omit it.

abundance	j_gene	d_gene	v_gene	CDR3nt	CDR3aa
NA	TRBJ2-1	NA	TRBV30	TGTGCCTGGAGCGTCACAGGTGGGAATGAGCAGTTCTTC	CAWSVTGGNEQFF
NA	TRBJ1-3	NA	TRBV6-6	TGTGCCAGCAGTTACATTCAGGACACCATATATTTT	CASSYIQDTIYF
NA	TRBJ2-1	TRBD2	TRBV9	TGTGCCAGCAGCGCAGCGGCCCCTCCGGGACTAGCGGGGGACTACAATGAGCAGTTCTTC	CASSAAAPPGLAGDYNEQFF
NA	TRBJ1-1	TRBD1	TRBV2	TGTGCCAGCAGTACGGGACAGGGGGGGTCAGAAGCTTTCTTT	CASSTGQGGSEAFF
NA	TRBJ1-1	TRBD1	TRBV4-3	TGCGCCAGCAGCCAGGACAGGGGTAACACTGAAGCTTTCTTT	CASSQDRGNTEAFF
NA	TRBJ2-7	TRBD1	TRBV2	TGTGCCAGCAGAGGGACAGTTTACGAGCAGTACTTC	CASRGTVYEQYF
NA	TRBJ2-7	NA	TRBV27	TGTGCCAGCAGTTCCACCCTAGCGTCCTACGAGCAGTACTTC	CASSSTLASYEQYF
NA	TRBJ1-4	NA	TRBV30	TGTGCCTGGAGTGTACGGAGGAGTAATGAAAAACTGTTTTTT	CAWSVRRSNEKLFF
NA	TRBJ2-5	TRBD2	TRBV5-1	TGCGCCAGCAGCCAAGGGACTAGCGGGAGGACTGAGTACCAAGAGACCCAGTACTTC	CASSQGTSGRTEYQETQYF
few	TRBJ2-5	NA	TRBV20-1	TGCAGTGCTAGTCACGGTTCCCAAGAGACCCAGTACTTC	CSASHGSQETQYF
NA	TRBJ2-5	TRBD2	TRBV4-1	TGCGCCAGCAGCCAAGATTTAGGACTAGCGGTGGAGACCCAGTACTTC	CASSQDLGLAVETQYF
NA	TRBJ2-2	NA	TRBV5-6	TGTGCCAGCAGCTTGGTCCAGCGGATCACCGGGGAGCTGTTTTTT	CASSLVQRITGELFF
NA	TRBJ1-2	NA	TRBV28	TGTGCCAGCAGTCTTCAGGGGAGCTATGGCTACACCTTC	CASSLQGSYGYTF
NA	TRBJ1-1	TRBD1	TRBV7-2	TGTGCCAGCAGCAAGGGACAGGGTGGGAGCACTGAAGCTTTCTTT	CASSKGQGGSTEAFF
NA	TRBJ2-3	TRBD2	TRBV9	TGTGCCAGCAGCGTAGGGGCGGGGGGTCCGACTCGGGGCCCAGATACGCAGTATTTT	CASSVGAGGPTRGPDTQYF
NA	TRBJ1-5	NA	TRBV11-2	TGTGCCAGCAGCCATGCGGGGGGCGCAGGGCAGCCCCAGCATTTT	CASSHAGGAGQPQHF
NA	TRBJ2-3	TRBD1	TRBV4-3	TGCGCCAGCAGCCGAGGACAGGGAACCGCAGATACGCAGTATTTT	CASSRGQGTADTQYF
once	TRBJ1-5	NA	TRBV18	TGTGCCAGCTCGCCGACAGGACACAATCAGCCCCAGCATTTT	CASSPTGHNQPQHF
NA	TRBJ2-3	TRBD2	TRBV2	TGTGCCAGCAACGGACTTAGCGGGAAAACAGATACGCAGTATTTT	CASNGLSGKTDTQYF
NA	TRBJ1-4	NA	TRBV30	TGTGCCTGGAGTGTAGGCGGGACTAATGAAAAACTGTTTTTT	CAWSVGGTNEKLFF
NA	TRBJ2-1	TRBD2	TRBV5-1	TGCGCCAGCAGCTACCTAGCGGGGCAAAACAATGAGCAGTTCTTC	CASSYLAGQNNEQFF
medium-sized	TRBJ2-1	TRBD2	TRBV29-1	TGCAGCGTCGTGCCCACCCAAGCGGGGGACTACAATGAGCAGTTCTTC	CSVVPTQAGDYNEQFF
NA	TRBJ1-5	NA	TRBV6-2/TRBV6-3	TGTGCCAGCAGTCCAACAGGTTCGTCCCAGCATTTT	CASSPTGSSQHF
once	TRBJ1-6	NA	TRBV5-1	TGCGCCAGCAGCTTGGGGACAGCCAGGGCTTCACCCCTCCACTTT	CASSLGTARASPLHF
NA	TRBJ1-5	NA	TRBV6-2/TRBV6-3	TGTGCCAGCAGTTACGCTTGGTGGCAGAACAACAATCAGCCCCAGCATTTT	CASSYAWWQNNNQPQHF